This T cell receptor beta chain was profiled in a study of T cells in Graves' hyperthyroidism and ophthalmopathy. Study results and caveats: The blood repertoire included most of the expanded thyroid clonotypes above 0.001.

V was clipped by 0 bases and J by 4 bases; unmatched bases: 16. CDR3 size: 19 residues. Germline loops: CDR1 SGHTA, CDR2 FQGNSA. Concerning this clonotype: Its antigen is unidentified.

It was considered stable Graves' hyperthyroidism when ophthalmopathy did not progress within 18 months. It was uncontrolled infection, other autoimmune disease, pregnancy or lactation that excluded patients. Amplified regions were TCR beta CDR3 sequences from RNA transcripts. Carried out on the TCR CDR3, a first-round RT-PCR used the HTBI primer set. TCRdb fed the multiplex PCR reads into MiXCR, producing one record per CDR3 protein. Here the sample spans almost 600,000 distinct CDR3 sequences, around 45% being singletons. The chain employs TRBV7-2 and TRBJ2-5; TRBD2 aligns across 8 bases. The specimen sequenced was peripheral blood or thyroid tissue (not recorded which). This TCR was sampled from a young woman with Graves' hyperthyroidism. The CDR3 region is CASSLATEGWSGRTETQYF. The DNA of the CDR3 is TGTGCCAGCAGCTTAGCCACGGAGGGGTGGAGCGGGAGAACAGAGACCCAGTACTTC.